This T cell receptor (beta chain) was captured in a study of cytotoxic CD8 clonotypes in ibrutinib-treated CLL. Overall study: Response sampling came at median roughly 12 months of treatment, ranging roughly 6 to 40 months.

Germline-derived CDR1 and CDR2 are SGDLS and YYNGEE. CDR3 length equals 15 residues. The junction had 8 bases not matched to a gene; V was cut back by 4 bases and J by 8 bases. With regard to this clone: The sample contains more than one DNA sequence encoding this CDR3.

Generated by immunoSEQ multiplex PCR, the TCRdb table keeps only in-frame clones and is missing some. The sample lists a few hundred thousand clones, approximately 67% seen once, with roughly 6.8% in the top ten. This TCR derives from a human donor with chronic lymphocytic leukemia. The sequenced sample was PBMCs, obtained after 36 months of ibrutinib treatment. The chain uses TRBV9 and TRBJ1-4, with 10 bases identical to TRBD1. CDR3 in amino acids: CASSTRQGANEKLFF. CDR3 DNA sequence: TGTGCCAGCAGCACAAGACAGGGGGCAAACGAAAAACTGTTTTTT. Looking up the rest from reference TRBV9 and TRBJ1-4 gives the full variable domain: DSGVTQTPKHLITATGQRVTLRCSPRSGDLSVYWYQQSLDQGLQFLIQYYNGEERAKGNILERFSAQQFPDLHSELNLSSLELGDSALYFCASSTRQGANEKLFFGSGTQLSVL.